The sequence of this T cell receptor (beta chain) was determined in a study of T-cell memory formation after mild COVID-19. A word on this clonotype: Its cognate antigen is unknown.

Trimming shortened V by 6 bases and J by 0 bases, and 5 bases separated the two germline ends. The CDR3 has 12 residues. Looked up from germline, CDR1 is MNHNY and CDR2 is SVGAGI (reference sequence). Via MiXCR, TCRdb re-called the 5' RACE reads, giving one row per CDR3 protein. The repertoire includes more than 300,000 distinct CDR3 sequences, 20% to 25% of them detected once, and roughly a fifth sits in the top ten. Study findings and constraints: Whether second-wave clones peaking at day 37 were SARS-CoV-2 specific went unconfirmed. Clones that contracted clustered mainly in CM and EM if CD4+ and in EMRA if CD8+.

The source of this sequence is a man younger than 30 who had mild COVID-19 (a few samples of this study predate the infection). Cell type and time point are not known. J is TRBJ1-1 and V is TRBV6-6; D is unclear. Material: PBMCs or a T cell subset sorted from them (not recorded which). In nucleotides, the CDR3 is TGTGCCAGCAGGAGGGTGAACACTGAAGCTTTCTTT. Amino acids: CASRRVNTEAFF.